These 9 T cell receptor beta chains were sequenced from one sample in a study of stem cell transplantation in POMP-related autoinflammatory disease. Libraries were prepared by immunoSEQ multiplex PCR; TCRdb keeps only in-frame clonotypes and omits some of them. The profile covers roughly 70,000 clones, with approximately 91% appearing a single time and about 0.69% taken by the ten largest. Material: CD4+ T cells from PBMCs, obtained after stem cell transplantation. Source of these receptors: a human patient with POMP-related autoinflammation and immune dysregulation (PRAID). The graft donor may account for some of the T cells.

The chain couples TRBV19 to TRBJ1-4, with 11 bases identical to TRBD1. Trimming took 7 bases from V and 6 from J; bases not matched to a gene: 10. This CDR3 is built from 16 residues. The germline CDR1 and CDR2 sequences are LNHDA and SQIVND (reference sequence). CDR3 sequence reads: CASNPPPGQGDEKLFF. The CDR3 bases are TGTGCCAGTAACCCCCCCCCGGGACAGGGGGATGAAAAACTGTTTTTT.

This clone was recorded only once. This chain uses TRBV11-2 with TRBJ2-2, with D possibly matching TRBD1 (5 bases). Trimming removed 5 bases at V and 7 bases at J, with 17 bases between. The CDR3 runs 15 residues. Germline assignment: CDR1 SGHAT and CDR2 FQNNGV. The CDR3 reads CASSQYPPGFGELFF. In DNA form, the CDR3 reads TGTGCCAGCAGCCAATACCCCCCAGGGTTCGGGGAGCTGTTTTTT.

The V call is TRBV6-5, the J call TRBJ1-1, with D possibly TRBD1 on 6 matching bases. The CDR3 sequence is 15 residues long. The V gene's germline CDR1 is MNHEY and CDR2 SVGAGI. With 4 bases removed from V and 4 bases from J, the gap between germline ends came to 16 bases. CDR3 sequence: CASSSITGMRTEAFF. CDR3 sequence (DNA): TGTGCCAGCAGTTCCATCACAGGGATGCGCACTGAAGCTTTCTTT.

A single count supports this clone. The rearrangement links TRBV28 to TRBJ2-5, with 10 bases identical to TRBD2. With V trimmed by 4 bases and J by 6 bases, 8 bases remained unmatched. The CDR3 runs to 15 residues. CDR1 is MDHEN and CDR2 is SYDVKM in the germline V gene. CDR3 coding DNA: TGTGCCAGCAGTTCCCTAGCGGGAGAAGGGAAGACCCAGTACTTC. Amino acids: CASSSLAGEGKTQYF.

V usage is TRBV28 and J usage is TRBJ1-2; D call uncertain. V lost 2 bases and J lost 8, with 6 bases in between. CDR1 is MDHEN, CDR2 SYDVKM, per germline. CDR3 size: 11 residues. CDR3 amino acids: CASSLRQGYTF. CDR3 in DNA: TGTGCCAGCAGTTTACGGCAGGGCTACACCTTC.

The CDR3 protein is CASSLAGAGGSTDTQYF. CDR3 DNA: TGCGCCAGCAGCTTGGCCGGGGCGGGGGGCAGCACAGATACGCAGTATTTT. V gene TRBV5-1 combines with J gene TRBJ2-3; 8 bases agree with TRBD2. The CDR3 runs to 17 residues. Germline CDR1 is SGHRS and CDR2 is YFSETQ. V dropped 0 bases and J dropped 0; count of bases not matched to a gene: 6.

The V gene is TRBV19, the J gene TRBJ2-1; tentatively, D is TRBD2 (6 bases). This CDR3 is built from 19 residues. Germline lookup yields CDR1 LNHDA and CDR2 SQIVND (reference sequence). The V end was cut by 5 bases, the J end by 7 bases, with 30 bases between. The CDR3 region has the DNA TGTGCCAGTAGTTCCCCCAGGGCAGGGACGATGGGGGGTTGGAATGAGCAGTTCTTC. Amino acid sequence: CASSSPRAGTMGGWNEQFF.

The gene calls are TRBV5-1 and TRBJ1-1; possibly TRBD1 for D (6 bases). The germline V and J ends were trimmed by 3 bases and 1 base, with 10 bases remaining between them. Germline CDR1 reads SGHRS; CDR2 reads YFSETQ. The length of the CDR3 is 14 residues. CDR3 region: CASSSGTPNTEAFF. The CDR3 DNA reads as TGCGCCAGCAGCTCGGGGACACCGAACACTGAAGCTTTCTTT.

V is TRBV19 and J is TRBJ1-5, with D possibly matching TRBD1 (5 bases). V lost 2 bases to trimming and J lost 4 bases, with 12 bases between them. The length of the CDR3 is 15 residues. Looked up from germline, CDR1 is LNHDA and CDR2 is SQIVND (reference sequence). The CDR3 coding sequence is TGTGCCAGTAGTATAAGGGCCGCAGGGAATCAGCCCCAGCATTTT. Translation: CASSIRAAGNQPQHF. The variable domain in full, completed from reference TRBV19 and TRBJ1-5, reads DGGITQSPKYLFRKEGQNVTLSCEQNLNHDAMYWYRQDPGQGLRLIYYSQIVNDFQKGDIAEGYSVSREKKESFPLTVTSAQKNPTAFYLCASSIRAAGNQPQHFGDGTRLSIL.